The table lists the clone carrying this TCR beta chain with a few counts. This sample is drawn from a study of patients and donors after allogeneic stem cell transplantation. TCRdb re-called the RT-PCR reads with MiXCR, one entry per CDR3 protein. The repertoire includes 800,000 to 1,000,000 distinct CDR3 sequences, more than 15% of them detected once, and around 6% sits in the top ten. Sequenced: blood, either unsorted or a sorted T cell fraction (not recorded which). The clonotype was recovered from a human donor who was either an allogeneic HSCT recipient or a stem cell or donor lymphocyte infusion donor (not recorded which). It is not recorded whose cells these are; they may come from a transplant donor.

The CDR3 sequence: CASSLFGGQQYF. The DNA for the CDR3 is TGTGCCAGCAGCTTGTTCGGCGGCCAGCAGTACTTC. The V gene is TRBV5-6, the J gene TRBJ2-7; no clear D. The germline gives CDR1 SGHDT, CDR2 YYEEEE. CDR3 length: 12 residues. The ends were cut back, 1 base at V and 8 bases at J, with 10 bases in the middle.